The 29 T cell receptor beta chains below come from one sample, sequenced in a study of blood T cell repertoires in COVID-19. Some clones are missing from TCRdb's copy, which holds only in-frame ones; the method was immunoSEQ multiplex PCR. The repertoire includes some 210,000 clones, 84% of them detected once, and more than 4.5% sits in the top ten. Sequencing used peripheral blood. These receptors all come from a woman in her seventies with active or convalescent COVID-19.

V is TRBV29-1 and J is TRBJ2-1; 10 bases fit TRBD2. In germline, CDR1 is SQVTM, CDR2 ANQGSEA. V lost 2 bases, J lost 5 bases, and 9 bases stayed unmatched. The CDR3 spans 16 residues. The CDR3 DNA reads as TGCAGCGTTGAATTAGGGCTAGCGGGAGTCAACAATGAGCAGTTCTTC. Protein sequence: CSVELGLAGVNNEQFF.

The rearrangement links TRBV29-1 to TRBJ2-7; 9 nucleotides match TRBD1. Germline V lookup: CDR1 SQVTM, CDR2 ANQGSEA. This CDR3 region has 14 residues. The J segment lost 4 bases and the V segment lost 5 bases, leaving 9 bases of the junction unmatched. The CDR3 protein is CSVKHRGPHYEQYF. The CDR3 nucleotides read TGCAGCGTTAAACACAGGGGGCCCCATTACGAGCAGTACTTC.

The gene calls are TRBV5-1 and TRBJ2-2; TRBD2 aligns across 8 bases. Germline V gene data show CDR1 as SGHRS and CDR2 as YFSETQ. The trim removed 5 bases at V and 6 bases at J, leaving 9 bases unmatched. CDR3 length equals 15 residues. The CDR3 nucleotides read TGCGCCAGCAGTCCCAGCGGGAGCGGGTCCGGGGAGCTGTTTTTT. This translates into CASSPSGSGSGELFF.

The chain recombines TRBV2 with TRBJ2-3; a weak D match, TRBD2 (5 bases). The CDR3 is made up of 18 amino acids. V lost 9 bases and J 0 bases, leaving 25 bases between the germline ends. Germline assignment: CDR1 SNHLY and CDR2 FYNNEI. The CDR3 reads CASLPWETFDLSTDTQYF. CDR3 nucleotide sequence: TGTGCCAGTCTGCCGTGGGAGACTTTTGACCTGAGCACAGATACGCAGTATTTT.

The chain links TRBV3-1 (or the pseudogene TRBV3-2) to TRBJ1-1; perhaps TRBD1 as D (5 bases). The CDR3 runs 17 residues. Trimming took off 4 bases at V and 1 base at J, with 19 bases between the two ends. Germline lookup yields CDR1 LGHDT and CDR2 YNNKEL (reference sequence). CDR3 DNA sequence: TGTGCCAGCAGCCTCGGACGGGGGAACCAAAGGAACACTGAAGCTTTCTTT. Translation gives CASSLGRGNQRNTEAFF.

The chain links TRBV4-2 to TRBJ1-5; the D gene is possibly TRBD1 (6 bases). V lost 2 bases and J 2 bases, leaving 7 bases between the germline ends. The CDR3 loop spans 14 amino acids. CDR1 LGHNA and CDR2 YNFKEQ come from the germline V gene. The CDR3: CASSQNRGNQPQHF. The DNA of the CDR3 is TGTGCCAGCAGCCAAAACAGGGGCAATCAGCCCCAGCATTTT.

Notes on this clone: Other DNA sequences in the sample encode the same CDR3. The V gene is TRBV27, the J gene TRBJ2-7; TRBD2 agrees at 9 bases. There are 14 residues in the CDR3. The trim removed 5 bases at V and 4 bases at J, leaving 6 bases unmatched. Germline values: CDR1 MNHEY, CDR2 SMNVEV (reference sequence). The DNA of the CDR3 is TGTGCCAGCAGTCTCACGGGACTAGCATACGAGCAGTACTTC. The encoded protein is CASSLTGLAYEQYF.

V and J are TRBV10-1 and TRBJ1-3, with D tentatively TRBD1 (6 bases). In germline, CDR1 is WNHNN, CDR2 SYGVQD (reference sequence). CDR3 length: 16 amino acids. V lost 5 bases to trimming and J lost 0 bases, with 14 bases between them. The CDR3 reads CASSSGTLASGNTIYF. The CDR3 region has the DNA TGCGCCAGCAGTTCTGGGACACTGGCCTCTGGAAACACCATATATTTT.

This chain uses TRBV5-6 with TRBJ2-2; tentative D call: TRBD1 (6 bases). CDR1 is SGHDT and CDR2 is YYEEEE in the germline V gene. The germline V and J ends were trimmed by 2 bases and 8 bases, with 25 bases remaining between them. The CDR3 consists of 18 residues. CDR3 in amino acids: CASSFVTVLGQGGGELFF. The CDR3 DNA reads as TGTGCCAGCAGCTTCGTGACCGTCTTAGGACAAGGGGGTGGGGAGCTGTTTTTT.

The gene calls are TRBV5-1 and TRBJ2-7; 9 positions agree with TRBD1. With V trimmed by 4 bases and J by 5 bases, 4 bases remained unmatched. Germline V lookup: CDR1 SGHRS, CDR2 YFSETQ. The length of the CDR3 is 13 residues. The CDR3 region has the DNA TGCGCCAGCAGCATACAGGGGGCCAACGAGCAGTACTTC. Protein sequence: CASSIQGANEQYF.

This sequence joins TRBV20-1 and TRBJ1-5; maybe TRBD1 (5 bases). CDR3 length equals 15 residues. V shed 3 bases and J shed 13 bases, with 25 bases lying between them. Germline V gene lookup returns CDR1 DFQATT and CDR2 SNEGSKA (reference sequence). The CDR3 is CSASWGSGSGNQQHF. For the CDR3, the DNA is TGCAGTGCTAGTTGGGGCTCAGGGTCGGGCAATCAGCAGCATTTT.

Comment on this clone: The junction departs from the called germline gene at one end, perhaps through a read error. The chain uses TRBV28 and TRBJ1-3, with D possibly matching TRBD1 (5 bases). The V gene's germline CDR1 is MDHEN and CDR2 SYDVKM. The CDR3 length is 15 residues. Here the CDR3 reads CGSSGGGVSGNTIYF. CDR3 coding DNA: TGTGGCAGCAGCGGTGGGGGGGTTTCTGGAAACACCATATATTTT.

The chain couples TRBV19 to TRBJ2-1; 11 bases agree with TRBD2. Unmatched junction bases numbered 10, after V lost 6 bases and J lost 0 bases. Germline assignment: CDR1 LNHDA and CDR2 SQIVND (reference sequence). CDR3 size: 18 residues. The CDR3 is CASRAPGLAASSYNEQFF. The CDR3 DNA is TGTGCCAGTAGGGCCCCGGGACTAGCGGCAAGCTCCTACAATGAGCAGTTCTTC.

The rearrangement joins TRBV7-3 to TRBJ2-1, with 12 bases identical to TRBD2. V shed 5 bases, J shed 2 bases, and the junction held 4 bases outside the gene matches. The CDR3 spans 16 residues. CDR1 SGHTA and CDR2 FQGTGA come from the germline V gene. The CDR3 nucleotides are TGTGCCAGCAGCCTACTAGCGGGAGGAGCCTACAATGAGCAGTTCTTC. Amino acids: CASSLLAGGAYNEQFF.

This clone was counted a single time. The gene calls are TRBV6-5 and TRBJ2-4; the D gene is possibly TRBD1 (6 bases). CDR1 is MNHEY, CDR2 SVGAGI, per germline. The CDR3 is 15 amino acids. Trimming took off 2 bases at V and 7 bases at J, with 15 bases between the two ends. CDR3 bases: TGTGCCAGCAGTTACGACAGGAGCCCGGGTAACATTCAGTACTTC. Translated: CASSYDRSPGNIQYF.

The J gene is TRBJ2-7, the V gene TRBV3-1 (or the pseudogene TRBV3-2); 10 bases are a match to TRBD2. The CDR3 sequence is 16 residues long. V trimming: 4 bases; J trimming: 0 bases; junction bases outside the gene matches: 6. Germline CDR1 LGHDT, CDR2 YNNKEL (reference sequence). For the CDR3, the DNA is TGTGCCAGCAGCCCCGCCTGGACTAGCGGCTCCTACGAGCAGTACTTC. Amino acid sequence: CASSPAWTSGSYEQYF.

This clone appeared once. Additional DNA sequences in this sample encode the identical CDR3. The chain uses TRBV5-1 and TRBJ2-7; TRBD1 matches 7 bases. Germline CDR1 and CDR2: SGHRS and YFSETQ. J gave up 2 bases and V 0 bases, and 2 bases lay outside the gene matches. This CDR3 region has 14 residues. Here the CDR3 DNA reads TGCGCCAGCAGCTTGGACAGGGGACCCTACGAGCAGTACTTC. This translates into CASSLDRGPYEQYF.

The chain joins TRBV3-1 (or the pseudogene TRBV3-2) to TRBJ2-1; 7 nucleotides line up with TRBD1. This CDR3 comprises 15 residues. The V segment lost 4 bases and the J segment 6 bases; nucleotides outside the gene matches: 9. Germline V gene data show CDR1 as LGHDT and CDR2 as YNNKEL (reference sequence). CDR3 DNA sequence: TGTGCCAGCAGCCCCTACGGACAGGTTTCCAATGAGCAGTTCTTC. Its protein product is CASSPYGQVSNEQFF.

V and J are TRBV5-1 and TRBJ1-4; D may be TRBD1 (5 bases). V was clipped by 5 bases and J by 4 bases, with 15 bases between them. The CDR3 totals 15 residues. Germline V gene lookup returns CDR1 SGHRS and CDR2 YFSETQ. As DNA, the CDR3 is TGCGCCAGCAGGCGAGACAGCGTGATTAATGAAAAACTGTTTTTT. Its translation is CASRRDSVINEKLFF. Full variable domain (rest looked up from reference TRBV5-1 and TRBJ1-4): KAGVTQTPRYLIKTRGQQVTLSCSPISGHRSVSWYQQTPGQGLQFLFEYFSETQRNKGNFPGRFSGRQFSNSRSEMNVSTLELGDSALYLCASRRDSVINEKLFFGSGTQLSVL.

The chain couples TRBV24-1 to TRBJ2-5, with TRBD1 as a possible D gene (6 bases). CDR3 length: 13 residues. The germline V gene encodes CDR1 KGHDR and CDR2 SFDVKD. Trimming removed 3 bases from V and 5 bases from J, with 9 bases in between. CDR3 nucleotide sequence: TGTGCCACCAGTGATGGGGGCTTGGAGACCCAGTACTTC. Its translation is CATSDGGLETQYF.

The gene calls are TRBV2 and TRBJ2-5, with TRBD1 as a possible D gene (5 bases). With 9 bases removed from V and 4 bases from J, the gap between germline ends came to 15 bases. CDR1 is SNHLY and CDR2 is FYNNEI in the germline V gene. The length of the CDR3 is 13 residues. This chain's CDR3 is CASHGQFGETQYF. The DNA of the CDR3 is TGTGCCAGTCACGGACAATTTGGAGAGACCCAGTACTTC.

The chain employs TRBV18 and TRBJ1-6; the D is unclear. CDR1 and CDR2 (germline): KGHSH, LQKENI. The CDR3 covers 16 residues. Trimming removed 0 bases at V and 5 bases at J, with 11 bases between. The CDR3 coding sequence is TGTGCCAGCTCACCACCGGTGGGTCGGGATAATTCACCCCTCCACTTT. Protein: CASSPPVGRDNSPLHF. The full variable domain, with the rest looked up from reference TRBV18 and TRBJ1-6, is NAGVMQNPRHLVRRRGQEARLRCSPMKGHSHVYWYRQLPEEGLKFMVYLQKENIIDESGMPKERFSAEFPKEGPSILRIQQVVRGDSAAYFCASSPPVGRDNSPLHFGNGTRLTVT.

V is TRBV13 and J is TRBJ2-5; D is perhaps TRBD2 (5 bases). The germline V gene encodes CDR1 PRHDT and CDR2 FYEKMQ (reference sequence). Trimming removed 8 bases from V and 1 base from J, with 11 bases in between. The CDR3 has 13 amino acids. This chain's CDR3 is CASRGRFQETQYF. The CDR3 nucleotides are TGTGCCAGCCGAGGGCGGTTCCAAGAGACCCAGTACTTC. Drawing the rest from reference TRBV13 and TRBJ2-5, the complete variable domain is AAGVIQSPRHLIKEKRETATLKCYPIPRHDTVYWYQQGPGQDPQFLISFYEKMQSDKGSIPDRFSAQQFSDYHSELNMSSLELGDSALYFCASRGRFQETQYFGPGTRLLVL.

This rearrangement joins TRBV6-5 to TRBJ1-1; D is perhaps TRBD1 (6 bases). Trimming shortened V by 4 bases and J by 6 bases, and 15 bases separated the two germline ends. Per germline, CDR1 MNHEY and CDR2 SVGAGI. The CDR3 spans 14 residues. CDR3 protein: CASSSGAFGSEAFF. DNA for the CDR3: TGTGCCAGCAGTTCAGGGGCCTTTGGCTCTGAAGCTTTCTTT.

The gene calls are TRBV5-6 and TRBJ2-7; 7 nucleotides line up with TRBD1. CDR1 SGHDT and CDR2 YYEEEE come from the germline V gene. The CDR3 extends over 14 amino acids. The J segment lost 2 bases and the V segment lost 4 bases, leaving 6 bases of the junction unmatched. CDR3 coding DNA: TGTGCCAGCAGCCACAGGGGTCTTACCTACGAGCAGTACTTC. Translation: CASSHRGLTYEQYF.

This chain joins TRBV6-5 and TRBJ2-4; 8 bases are a match to TRBD1. V trimming: 10 bases; J trimming: 1 base; junction bases outside the gene matches: 9. Per the germline V gene, CDR1 is MNHEY and CDR2 is SVGAGI. This CDR3 comprises 15 residues. The CDR3 DNA follows: TGTGCCACGAAGGACAGGGAAAGGGCCAAAAACATTCAGTACTTC. As protein: CATKDRERAKNIQYF.

The table lists this clone with a count of one. The V and J genes are TRBV25-1 and TRBJ1-2; possible D gene TRBD1, 5 bases. There are 14 residues in the CDR3. Trimming cost V 3 bases and J 8 bases, with 16 bases left between them. Per germline, CDR1 MGHDK and CDR2 SYGVNS. CDR3 residues: CASSEDPREEGYTF. In DNA form, the CDR3 reads TGTGCCAGCAGTGAGGATCCCAGGGAAGAAGGCTACACCTTC.

This clone appeared once. The chain recombines TRBV6-6 with TRBJ1-4, with TRBD1 matching 8 bases. V was pared by 6 bases and J by 5 bases, with 5 bases of the junction left unmatched. This CDR3 region has 14 residues. Germline-derived CDR1 and CDR2 are MNHNY and SVGAGI (reference sequence). This CDR3 reads CASRKDRVNEKLFF. The DNA for the CDR3 is TGTGCCAGCAGAAAGGACAGGGTAAATGAAAAACTGTTTTTT.

This clone was observed a single time. The V gene is TRBV7-6, the J gene TRBJ2-1, with D possibly being TRBD2 (5 bases). The CDR3 length is 17 residues. The V end was cut by 1 base, the J end by 2 bases, with 15 bases between. Germline CDR1 reads SGHVS; CDR2 reads FNYEAQ. CDR3: CASSLDPPLAPYNEQFF. CDR3 sequence (DNA): TGTGCCAGCAGCTTAGATCCGCCGCTAGCCCCCTACAATGAGCAGTTCTTC.